Presented here are 24 T cell receptor beta chains from one specimen sequenced in a study of beta chain features in type 1 diabetes. All of the isolated RNA was reverse transcribed, so expressed TCRB transcripts were sequenced. Here immunoSEQ multiplex PCR was the method, and the copy in TCRdb shows in-frame clones only, minus some. The sample has about 360,000 clones; approximately 12% are singletons. The sample taken for sequencing was naive CD4+ T cells from blood. The receptors originated from a man aged 18 to 29 in good health.

V gene TRBV29-1 combines with J gene TRBJ1-5; 8 nucleotides agree with TRBD1. The CDR3 runs 14 residues. Unmatched junction bases numbered 7, after V lost 4 bases and J lost 5 bases. CDR1 SQVTM and CDR2 ANQGSEA come from the germline V gene. The DNA of the CDR3 is TGCAGCGTTGCCACCGGGACAGGTCATCAGCCCCAGCATTTT. Translating it yields CSVATGTGHQPQHF.

The table lists this clone with a few counts. J is TRBJ2-4 and V is TRBV7-9; 10 bases map to TRBD1. V lost 6 bases to trimming and J lost 5 bases; unmatched junction nucleotides: 1. The germline V gene encodes CDR1 SEHNR and CDR2 FQNEAQ (reference sequence). The CDR3 runs to 13 residues. CDR3 nucleotides: TGTGCCAGCAGAGGGACAGGGGAAAACATTCAGTACTTC. It encodes CASRGTGENIQYF.

A few counts support this clone. The V call is TRBV7-9, the J call TRBJ2-7; tentative D call: TRBD1 (5 bases). Trimming stripped 7 bases from V and 4 bases from J, with 14 bases between. The CDR3 is 13 residues long. The germline CDR1 and CDR2 sequences are SEHNR and FQNEAQ (reference sequence). This chain's CDR3 is CASTQGGRYEQYF. CDR3 nucleotides: TGTGCCAGCACCCAGGGTGGGCGATACGAGCAGTACTTC.

This clone was counted only a few times. The chain links TRBV9 to TRBJ2-1, with TRBD1 matching 11 bases. The CDR3 runs 18 residues. The ends lost 0 bases at V and 8 bases at J; junction bases unmatched: 13. CDR1 and CDR2 from the germline V gene are SGDLS and YYNGEE. CDR3 DNA sequence: TGTGCCAGCAGCGTAGACCTTCTTGGACAGGGGGCGCCCCATGAGCAGTTCTTC. This translates into CASSVDLLGQGAPHEQFF.

The J gene is TRBJ2-1, the V gene TRBV15; TRBD1 agrees at 9 bases. The CDR3 covers 16 residues. Germline V gives CDR1 LNHNV, CDR2 YYDKDF (reference sequence). The J segment lost 3 bases and the V segment lost 0 bases, leaving 3 bases of the junction unmatched. In DNA, the CDR3 is TGTGCCACCAGCAGAGATCGACAGGGGGGCTACAATGAGCAGTTCTTC. This translates into CATSRDRQGGYNEQFF.

The V call is TRBV6-6, the J call TRBJ2-1; TRBD2 aligns across 10 bases. The CDR3 sequence is 16 residues long. The junction had 6 bases not matched to a gene; V was cut back by 0 bases and J by 7 bases. Per germline, CDR1 MNHNY and CDR2 SVGAGI (reference sequence). CDR3 loop: CASSYSASGGPNEQFF. As DNA, the CDR3 is TGTGCCAGCAGTTACTCGGCTAGCGGGGGCCCAAATGAGCAGTTCTTC.

V usage is TRBV5-1 and J usage is TRBJ2-1; 13 nucleotides align to TRBD2. Germline V gives CDR1 SGHRS, CDR2 YFSETQ. CDR3 size: 15 residues. V dropped 2 bases and J dropped 9; count of bases not matched to a gene: 5. Here the CDR3 DNA reads TGCGCCAGCAGCTTCGGGACTAGCGGGGTGGGTGAGCAGTTCTTC. Amino acids: CASSFGTSGVGEQFF. Drawing the rest from reference TRBV5-1 and TRBJ2-1, the complete variable domain is KAGVTQTPRYLIKTRGQQVTLSCSPISGHRSVSWYQQTPGQGLQFLFEYFSETQRNKGNFPGRFSGRQFSNSRSEMNVSTLELGDSALYLCASSFGTSGVGEQFFGPGTRLTVL.

In its sample, this clone was seen a few times. The rearrangement joins TRBV7-2 to TRBJ1-5; D unresolved. The CDR3 runs to 13 residues. V was cut by 5 bases and J by 3 bases, with 8 bases left in between. Germline CDR1 and CDR2: SGHTA and FQGNSA. The DNA for the CDR3 is TGTGCCAGCAGCCCCCACTTCAATCAGCCCCAGCATTTT. This translates into CASSPHFNQPQHF. The complete variable domain, with remaining parts taken from reference TRBV7-2 and TRBJ1-5, reads GAGVSQSPSNKVTEKGKDVELRCDPISGHTALYWYRQSLGQGLEFLIYFQGNSAPDKSGLPSDRFSAERTGGSVSTLTIQRTQQEDSAVYLCASSPHFNQPQHFGDGTRLSIL.

Of note for this clone: Other DNA sequences in the sample encode the same CDR3. V is TRBV29-1 and J is TRBJ1-1; maybe TRBD1 (6 bases). Trimming cost V 6 bases and J 3 bases, with 14 bases left between them. Per the germline V gene, CDR1 is SQVTM and CDR2 is ANQGSEA. The CDR3 covers 13 residues. CDR3: CSVGTGGDTEAFF. CDR3 in DNA: TGCAGCGTCGGGACGGGGGGCGACACTGAAGCTTTCTTT.

The CDR3 is CASSGLVGGGETQYF. In DNA, the CDR3 is TGTGCCAGCAGTGGACTCGTTGGAGGTGGGGAGACCCAGTACTTC. The chain is built from TRBV28 and TRBJ2-5; a weak D match, TRBD2 (5 bases). Between the trimmed V and J ends, which lost 5 bases and 5 bases, there was a span of 18 bases. The CDR3 has 15 residues. The V gene's germline CDR1 is MDHEN and CDR2 SYDVKM.

This clone came up a few times. J is TRBJ2-2 and V is TRBV18, with D possibly TRBD1 on 5 matching bases. Trimming pared 1 base from V and 7 bases from J, leaving 13 bases between. Per the germline V gene, CDR1 is KGHSH and CDR2 is LQKENI. The CDR3 is 15 residues long. CDR3 residues: CASSPQGRRLGELFF. DNA for the CDR3: TGTGCCAGCTCACCACAGGGGCGAAGGCTCGGGGAGCTGTTTTTT.

This rearrangement joins TRBV7-2 to TRBJ2-4, with 10 positions matching TRBD2. This CDR3 has 15 residues. The V segment lost 5 bases and the J segment 6 bases; nucleotides outside the gene matches: 7. Germline-derived CDR1 and CDR2 are SGHTA and FQGNSA. The CDR3 sequence: CASSPEPSGRNIQYF. CDR3 nucleotide sequence: TGTGCCAGCAGCCCAGAGCCTAGCGGGAGAAACATTCAGTACTTC.

The V and J genes are TRBV7-2 and TRBJ2-1, with 9 bases lining up with TRBD1. Germline loops: CDR1 SGHTA, CDR2 FQGNSA. J was trimmed by 2 bases and V by 5 bases; bases with no gene match: 13. CDR3 size: 18 residues. The CDR3 here is CASSTPATGTGPYNEQFF. The CDR3 nucleotides are TGTGCCAGCAGCACTCCCGCCACCGGGACAGGGCCCTACAATGAGCAGTTCTTC.

This clone was found a few times. The chain has TRBV9 and TRBJ2-5; D remains ambiguous. Germline V gives CDR1 SGDLS, CDR2 YYNGEE. V lost 5 bases and J 2 bases, leaving 13 bases between the germline ends. The CDR3 length is 14 residues. In nucleotides, the CDR3 is TGTGCCAGCAGTGATGACATTGATCAAGAGACCCAGTACTTC. It encodes CASSDDIDQETQYF.

This clone was observed a few times. The chain combines TRBV2 with TRBJ1-1, with unresolved D. The CDR3 length is 12 residues. V lost 0 bases and J 12 bases, leaving 11 bases between the germline ends. CDR1 and CDR2 from the germline V gene are SNHLY and FYNNEI. CDR3 sequence (DNA): TGTGCCAGCAGTGAAGCGCTTCGCGAAACTTTCTTT. As protein: CASSEALRETFF.

The chain is built from TRBV29-1 and TRBJ2-5; D may be TRBD2 (6 bases). The CDR3 runs 13 residues. V lost 3 bases and J 2 bases, leaving 10 bases between the germline ends. The germline gives CDR1 SQVTM, CDR2 ANQGSEA. The DNA of the CDR3 is TGCAGCGTTGATCCTGGGGGGCAAGAGACCCAGTACTTC. Translated: CSVDPGGQETQYF.

This clone has only a few counts. The chain couples TRBV5-4 to TRBJ1-1; D is perhaps TRBD1 (6 bases). Germline-derived CDR1 and CDR2 are SGHNT and YYREEE (reference sequence). The CDR3 has 16 amino acids. Trimming stripped 0 bases from V and 2 bases from J, with 14 bases between. CDR3 in DNA: TGTGCCAGCAGCTTGGGGGGGAGGGGGTTAAACACTGAAGCTTTCTTT. The encoded protein is CASSLGGRGLNTEAFF.

This clone was counted a few times. The chain combines TRBV7-3 with TRBJ2-2; 8 bases match TRBD2. Germline V CDR1 and CDR2: SGHTA, FQGTGA. This CDR3 spans 14 amino acids. The junction had 5 bases not matched to a gene; V was cut back by 5 bases and J by 6 bases. The CDR3 DNA reads TGTGCCAGCAGCCTTAGCGGGGACGCCGGGGAGCTGTTTTTT. This encodes CASSLSGDAGELFF.

This clone showed up just a few times. The V and J genes are TRBV4-3 and TRBJ2-6, with D perhaps TRBD2 (5 bases). Trimming cost V 0 bases and J 1 base, with 10 bases left between them. CDR1 is LGHNA, CDR2 YSLEER, per germline. This CDR3 region has 17 residues. The CDR3 region is CASSQDRRLSGANVLTF. CDR3 DNA: TGCGCCAGCAGCCAAGATCGGAGGCTGTCTGGGGCCAACGTCCTGACTTTC.

The rearrangement uses TRBV27 and TRBJ1-2; TRBD1 aligns across 7 bases. The CDR3 has 15 amino acids. The J segment lost 7 bases and the V segment lost 1 base, leaving 9 bases of the junction unmatched. CDR1 is MNHEY, CDR2 SMNVEV, per germline (reference sequence). The CDR3 nucleotides read TGTGCCAGCAGTTTATTAAACAGGGGAGGAGGTGGCTACACCTTC. Residues: CASSLLNRGGGGYTF.

This clone has only a few counts. The chain links TRBV5-1 to TRBJ2-5, with 7 bases fitting TRBD1. From germline, CDR1 is SGHRS and CDR2 YFSETQ. The CDR3 totals 13 residues. The trim removed 2 bases at V and 5 bases at J, leaving 3 bases unmatched. The CDR3 bases are TGCGCCAGCAGCTTCCAGGGGGAGGAGACCCAGTACTTC. Its translation: CASSFQGEETQYF.

The chain uses TRBV11-3 and TRBJ1-1; the D gene is possibly TRBD1 (5 bases). The germline CDR1 and CDR2 sequences are SGHNT and YENEEA. The CDR3 covers 13 residues. Deletions cut 5 bases from V and 1 base from J, with 8 bases between. The CDR3 sequence is CASSPTGNTEAFF. CDR3 DNA: TGTGCCAGCAGCCCCACAGGGAACACTGAAGCTTTCTTT.

The CDR3 protein is CASSWGPAGANVLTF. For the CDR3, the DNA is TGTGCCAGCAGCTGGGGGCCGGCCGGGGCCAACGTCCTGACTTTC. The rearrangement uses TRBV5-4 and TRBJ2-6; a weak D match, TRBD1 (6 bases). The germline CDR1 and CDR2 sequences are SGHNT and YYREEE (reference sequence). V was pared by 3 bases and J by 4 bases, with 11 bases between. The CDR3 consists of 15 residues.

The J gene is TRBJ2-3, the V gene TRBV18; D gene unclear. Germline values: CDR1 KGHSH, CDR2 LQKENI. Trimming removed 5 bases from V and 2 bases from J, with 5 bases in between. The CDR3 runs 12 residues. CDR3 DNA sequence: TGTGCCAGCTCATTCTCCACAGATACGCAGTATTTT. Its protein is CASSFSTDTQYF.